This is a list of T cell receptor beta chains from one sample in a study of T-cell memory formation after mild COVID-19. TCRdb recomputed calls from the 5' RACE reads with MiXCR, one row per CDR3 protein. This sample has a few hundred thousand distinct CDR3 sequences, with less than 25% found just once. The sample consisted of PBMCs or a T cell subset sorted from them (not recorded which). The receptors here all came from an adult woman who had mild COVID-19 (a few samples of this study predate the infection). Cell type and time point are not known. Each CDR3 is given with its conserved first and last residue. D genes are given only for firm matches. Some rows mark clone size as missing; the rest say once, few, many or name a class of expanded clone.

d_gene	j_gene	v_gene	len	abundance	CDR3aa	CDR3nt
-	TRBJ2-2	TRBV14	15	few	CASSQGAGLEWELFF	TGTGCCAGCAGCCAAGGAGCGGGCCTAGAATGGGAGCTGTTTTTT
-	TRBJ2-1	TRBV6-5	15	-	CASSTPGRTNYEQFF	TGTGCCAGCAGTACCCCGGGGCGGACTAACTATGAGCAGTTCTTC
-	TRBJ2-7	TRBV19	14	-	CASSGEGVVYEQYF	TGTGCCAGTAGCGGGGAGGGGGTAGTCTACGAGCAGTACTTC
-	TRBJ2-2	TRBV7-2	11	few	CASSFYRELFF	TGTGCCAGCAGCTTTTATCGGGAGCTGTTTTTT
-	TRBJ1-1	TRBV5-1	14	few	CASSSQGIGTEAFF	TGCGCCAGCAGCTCACAGGGAATTGGGACTGAAGCTTTCTTT
-	TRBJ2-3	TRBV7-2	16	few	CASSLRGTAGTDTQYF	TGTGCCAGCAGCTTACGGGGGACTGCAGGCACAGATACGCAGTATTTT
TRBD2	TRBJ2-1	TRBV5-1	15	many	CASSLLAGAGNEQFF	TGCGCCAGCAGCTTGTTAGCGGGGGCGGGAAATGAGCAGTTCTTC
-	TRBJ2-1	TRBV12-3/TRBV12-4	14	-	CASSLSPAYNEQFF	TGTGCCAGCAGTTTATCCCCGGCCTACAATGAGCAGTTCTTC
TRBD2	TRBJ2-1	TRBV20-1	16	-	CSARDTTSGVFDEQFF	TGCAGTGCTAGAGATACAACTAGCGGGGTTTTCGATGAGCAGTTCTTC
TRBD2	TRBJ2-7	TRBV7-9	15	few	CASSQGLAETYEQYF	TGTGCCAGCAGCCAAGGACTAGCGGAGACCTACGAGCAGTACTTC
-	TRBJ1-6	TRBV15	17	-	CATSSKWGGQNNSPLHF	TGTGCCACCAGCAGCAAATGGGGGGGGCAAAATAATTCACCCCTCCACTTT
-	TRBJ2-1	TRBV20-1	9	few	CSSGNEQFF	TGCAGTTCAGGGAATGAGCAGTTCTTC
-	TRBJ2-2	TRBV6-2/TRBV6-3	13	-	CASCGGNTGELFF	TGTGCCAGCTGTGGTGGTAACACCGGGGAGCTGTTTTTT
TRBD2	TRBJ2-1	TRBV13	14	few	CASSPGLAAGEQFF	TGTGCCAGCAGCCCGGGACTAGCGGCGGGGGAGCAGTTCTTC
-	TRBJ2-3	TRBV24-1	14	many	CATSDPSGEDTQYF	TGTGCCACCAGTGATCCGTCAGGGGAAGATACGCAGTATTTT
-	TRBJ2-6	TRBV5-4	15	few	CASSLYGVGANVLTF	TGTGCCAGCAGCTTGTACGGGGTTGGGGCCAACGTCCTGACTTTC
-	TRBJ1-1	TRBV20-1	10	-	CSAQGYGAFF	TGCAGTGCTCAAGGGTACGGAGCTTTCTTT
-	TRBJ1-1	TRBV5-5	12	many	CASSFQGTEAFF	TGTGCCAGCAGCTTTCAGGGCACTGAAGCTTTCTTT
-	TRBJ1-2	TRBV5-1	15	many	CASSSSQGSLNGYTF	TGCGCCAGCAGCTCGAGTCAGGGGTCTCTTAATGGCTACACCTTC
TRBD1	TRBJ2-3	TRBV9	17	-	CASSAHPGTVSTDTQYF	TGTGCCAGCAGCGCCCACCCCGGGACAGTTAGCACAGATACGCAGTATTTT
-	TRBJ1-6	TRBV7-9	15	-	CASSPPTGWNSPLHF	TGTGCCAGCAGCCCCCCCACAGGGTGGAATTCACCCCTCCACTTT
-	TRBJ2-1	TRBV24-1	13	-	CATRDGGYNEQFF	TGTGCCACCAGGGATGGAGGATACAATGAGCAGTTCTTC
TRBD1	TRBJ2-5	TRBV25-1	14	few	CASSEWDRDETQYF	TGTGCCAGCAGTGAATGGGACAGGGACGAGACCCAGTACTTC
-	TRBJ1-1	TRBV5-6	12	few	CASSLGAGIAFF	TGTGCCAGCAGCTTGGGGGCAGGGATCGCTTTCTTT
TRBD2	TRBJ2-7	TRBV20-1	12	-	CSARTSSYEQYF	TGCAGTGCCCGGACTAGCTCCTACGAGCAGTACTTC
TRBD1	TRBJ1-1	TRBV20-1	14	many	CSARTGGIDTEAFF	TGCAGTGCTAGGACAGGGGGCATCGACACTGAAGCTTTCTTT
TRBD1	TRBJ1-4	TRBV7-2	17	few	CASSLGLTGGANEKLFF	TGTGCCAGCAGCTTAGGACTGACAGGGGGCGCGAACGAAAAACTGTTTTTT
TRBD2	TRBJ2-1	TRBV7-9	16	few	CASSSSIGGDYNEQFF	TGTGCCAGCAGCTCGTCTATCGGGGGGGATTACAATGAGCAGTTCTTC